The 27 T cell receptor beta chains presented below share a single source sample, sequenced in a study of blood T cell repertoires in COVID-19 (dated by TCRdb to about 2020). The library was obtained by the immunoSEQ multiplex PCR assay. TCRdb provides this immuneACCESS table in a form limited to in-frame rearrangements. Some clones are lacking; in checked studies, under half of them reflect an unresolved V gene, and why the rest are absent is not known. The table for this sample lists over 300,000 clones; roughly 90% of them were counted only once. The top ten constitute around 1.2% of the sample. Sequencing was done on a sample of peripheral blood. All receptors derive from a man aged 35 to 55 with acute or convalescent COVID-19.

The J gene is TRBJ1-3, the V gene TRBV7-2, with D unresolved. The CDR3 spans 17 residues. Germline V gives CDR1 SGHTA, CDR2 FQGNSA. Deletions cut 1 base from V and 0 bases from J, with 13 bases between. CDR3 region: CASSLGPGLSSGNTIYF. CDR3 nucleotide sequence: TGTGCCAGCAGCTTAGGGCCGGGGTTAAGCTCTGGAAACACCATATATTTT. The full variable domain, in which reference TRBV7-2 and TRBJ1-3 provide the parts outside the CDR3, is GAGVSQSPSNKVTEKGKDVELRCDPISGHTALYWYRQSLGQGLEFLIYFQGNSAPDKSGLPSDRFSAERTGGSVSTLTIQRTQQEDSAVYLCASSLGPGLSSGNTIYFGEGSWLTVV.

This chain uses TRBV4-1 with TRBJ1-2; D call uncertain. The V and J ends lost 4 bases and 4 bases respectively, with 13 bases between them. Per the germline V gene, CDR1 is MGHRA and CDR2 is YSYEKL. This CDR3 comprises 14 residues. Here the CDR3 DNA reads TGCGCCAGCAGCCGGGAGGAGGGCTTCTATGGCTACACCTTC. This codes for CASSREEGFYGYTF.

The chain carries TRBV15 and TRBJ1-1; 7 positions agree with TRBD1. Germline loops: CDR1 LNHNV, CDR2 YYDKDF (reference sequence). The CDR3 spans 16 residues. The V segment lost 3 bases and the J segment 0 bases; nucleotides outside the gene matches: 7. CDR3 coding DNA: TGTGCCACCAGCAGGGGTGGACAGGCTATGAACACTGAAGCTTTCTTT. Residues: CATSRGGQAMNTEAFF.

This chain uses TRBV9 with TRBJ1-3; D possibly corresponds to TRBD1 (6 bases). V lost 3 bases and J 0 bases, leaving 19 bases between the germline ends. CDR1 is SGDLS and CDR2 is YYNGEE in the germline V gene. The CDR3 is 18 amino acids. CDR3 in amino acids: CASSASRGGVTSGNTIYF. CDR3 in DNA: TGTGCCAGCAGCGCATCGAGGGGGGGTGTCACCTCTGGAAACACCATATATTTT. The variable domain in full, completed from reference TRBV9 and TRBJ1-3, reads DSGVTQTPKHLITATGQRVTLRCSPRSGDLSVYWYQQSLDQGLQFLIQYYNGEERAKGNILERFSAQQFPDLHSELNLSSLELGDSALYFCASSASRGGVTSGNTIYFGEGSWLTVV.

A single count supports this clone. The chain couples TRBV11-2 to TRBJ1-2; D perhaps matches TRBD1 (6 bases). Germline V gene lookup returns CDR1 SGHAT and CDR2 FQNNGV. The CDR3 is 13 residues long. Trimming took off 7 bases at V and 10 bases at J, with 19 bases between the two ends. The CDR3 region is CASTPGSTGAYTF. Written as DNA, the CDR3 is TGTGCCAGCACCCCGGGTTCGACAGGCGCCTACACCTTC. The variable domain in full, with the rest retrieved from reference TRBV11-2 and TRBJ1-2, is EAGVAQSPRYKIIEKRQSVAFWCNPISGHATLYWYQQILGQGPKLLIQFQNNGVVDDSQLPKDRFSAERLKGVDSTLKIQPAKLEDSAVYLCASTPGSTGAYTFGSGTRLTVV.

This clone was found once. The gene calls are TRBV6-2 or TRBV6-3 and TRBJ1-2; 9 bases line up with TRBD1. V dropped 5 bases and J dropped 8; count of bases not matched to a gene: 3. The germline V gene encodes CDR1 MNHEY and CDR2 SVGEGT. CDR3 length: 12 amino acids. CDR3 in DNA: TGTGCCAGCAGTCCGACAGGGGGAGGCTACACCTTC. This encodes CASSPTGGGYTF.

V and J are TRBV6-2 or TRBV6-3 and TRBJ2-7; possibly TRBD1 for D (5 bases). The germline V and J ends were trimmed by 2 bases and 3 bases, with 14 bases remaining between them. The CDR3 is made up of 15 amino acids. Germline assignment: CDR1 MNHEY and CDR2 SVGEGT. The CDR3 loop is CASSYRVIGDYEQYF. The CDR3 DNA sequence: TGTGCCAGCAGTTACAGGGTGATAGGGGACTACGAGCAGTACTTC.

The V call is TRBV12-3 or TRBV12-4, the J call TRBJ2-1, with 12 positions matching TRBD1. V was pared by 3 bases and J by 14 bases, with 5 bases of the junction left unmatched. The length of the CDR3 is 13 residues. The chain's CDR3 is CASSLGQGAWKFF. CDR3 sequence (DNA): TGTGCCAGCAGTTTGGGACAGGGGGCTTGGAAGTTCTTC.

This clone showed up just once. The CDR3 sequence: CAWSMTGESYTF. The DNA of the CDR3 is TGTGCCTGGAGCATGACAGGGGAGAGCTACACCTTC. This chain uses TRBV30 with TRBJ1-2, with 8 bases fitting TRBD1. CDR1 is GTSNPN, CDR2 SVGIG, per germline (reference sequence). CDR3 length: 12 residues. The J segment lost 9 bases and the V segment lost 3 bases, leaving 6 bases of the junction unmatched.

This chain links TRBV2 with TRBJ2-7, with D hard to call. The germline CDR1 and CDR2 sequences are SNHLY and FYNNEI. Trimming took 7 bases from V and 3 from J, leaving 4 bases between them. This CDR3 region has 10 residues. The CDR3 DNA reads TGTGCCAGCAACAACTACGAGCAGTACTTC. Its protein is CASNNYEQYF.

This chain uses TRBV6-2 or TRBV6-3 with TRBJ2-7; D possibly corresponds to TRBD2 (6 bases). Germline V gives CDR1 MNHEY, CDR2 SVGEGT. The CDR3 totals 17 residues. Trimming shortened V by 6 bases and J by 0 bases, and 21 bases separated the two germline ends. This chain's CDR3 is CASSHSKGRSGSYEQYF. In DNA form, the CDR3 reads TGTGCCAGCAGCCACTCGAAAGGGAGGAGTGGCTCCTACGAGCAGTACTTC.

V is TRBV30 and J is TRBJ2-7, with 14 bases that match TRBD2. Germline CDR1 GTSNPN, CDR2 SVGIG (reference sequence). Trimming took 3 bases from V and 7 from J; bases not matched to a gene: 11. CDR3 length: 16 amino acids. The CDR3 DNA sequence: TGTGCCTGGAGGGTCGGACTAGCGGGGGGAAGGAGAGAGCAGTACTTC. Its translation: CAWRVGLAGGRREQYF.

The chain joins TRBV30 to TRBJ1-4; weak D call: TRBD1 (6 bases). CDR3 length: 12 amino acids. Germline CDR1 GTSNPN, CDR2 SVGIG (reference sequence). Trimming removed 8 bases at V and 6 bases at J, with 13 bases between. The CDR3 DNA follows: TGTGCCCTACGGGGGGCTTATGAAAAACTGTTTTTT. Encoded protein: CALRGAYEKLFF.

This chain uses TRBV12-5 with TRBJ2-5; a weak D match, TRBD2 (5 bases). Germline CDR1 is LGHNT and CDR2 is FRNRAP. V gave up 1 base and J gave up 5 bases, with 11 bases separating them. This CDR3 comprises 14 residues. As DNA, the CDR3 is TGTGCTAGTGGTTTGGCTTCTAGCTACGAGACCCAGTACTTC. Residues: CASGLASSYETQYF.

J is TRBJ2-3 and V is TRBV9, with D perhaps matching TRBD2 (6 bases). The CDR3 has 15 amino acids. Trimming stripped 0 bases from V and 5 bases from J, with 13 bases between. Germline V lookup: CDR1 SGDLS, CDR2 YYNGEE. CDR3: CASSVVPSVGDTQYF. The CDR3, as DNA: TGTGCCAGCAGCGTAGTCCCTAGCGTTGGAGATACGCAGTATTTT. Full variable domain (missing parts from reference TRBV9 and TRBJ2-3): DSGVTQTPKHLITATGQRVTLRCSPRSGDLSVYWYQQSLDQGLQFLIQYYNGEERAKGNILERFSAQQFPDLHSELNLSSLELGDSALYFCASSVVPSVGDTQYFGPGTRLTVL.

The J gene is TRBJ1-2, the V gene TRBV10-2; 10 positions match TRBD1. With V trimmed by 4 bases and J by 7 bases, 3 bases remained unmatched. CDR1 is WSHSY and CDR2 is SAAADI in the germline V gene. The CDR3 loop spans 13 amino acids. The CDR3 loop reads CASSGQGAFGYTF. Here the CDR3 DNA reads TGCGCCAGCAGTGGACAGGGGGCTTTTGGCTACACCTTC.

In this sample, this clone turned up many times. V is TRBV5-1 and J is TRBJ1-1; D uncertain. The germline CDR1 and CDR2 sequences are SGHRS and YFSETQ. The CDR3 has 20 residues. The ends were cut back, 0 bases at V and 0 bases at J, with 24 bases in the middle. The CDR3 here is CASSLADTPEYFTMNTEAFF. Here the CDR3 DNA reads TGCGCCAGCAGCTTGGCAGACACACCAGAGTACTTCACCATGAACACTGAAGCTTTCTTT.

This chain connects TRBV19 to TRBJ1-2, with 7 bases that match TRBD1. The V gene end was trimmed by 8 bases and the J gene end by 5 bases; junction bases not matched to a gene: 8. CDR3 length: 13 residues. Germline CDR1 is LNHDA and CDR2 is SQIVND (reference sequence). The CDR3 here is CASATGATYGYTF. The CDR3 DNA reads TGTGCCAGTGCCACAGGGGCCACTTATGGCTACACCTTC.

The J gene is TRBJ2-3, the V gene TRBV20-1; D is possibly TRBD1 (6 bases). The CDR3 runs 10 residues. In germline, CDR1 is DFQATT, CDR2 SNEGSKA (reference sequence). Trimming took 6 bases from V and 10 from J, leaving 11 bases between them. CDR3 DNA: TGCAGTGCCGGGGACATGGCGCAGTATTTT. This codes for CSAGDMAQYF.

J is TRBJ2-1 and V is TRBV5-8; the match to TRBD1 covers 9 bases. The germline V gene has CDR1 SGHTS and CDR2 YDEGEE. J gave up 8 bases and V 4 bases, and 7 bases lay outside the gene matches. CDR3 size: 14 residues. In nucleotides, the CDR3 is TGTGCCAGCAGCCTGGACAGGGGTTCATATGAGCAGTTCTTC. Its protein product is CASSLDRGSYEQFF.

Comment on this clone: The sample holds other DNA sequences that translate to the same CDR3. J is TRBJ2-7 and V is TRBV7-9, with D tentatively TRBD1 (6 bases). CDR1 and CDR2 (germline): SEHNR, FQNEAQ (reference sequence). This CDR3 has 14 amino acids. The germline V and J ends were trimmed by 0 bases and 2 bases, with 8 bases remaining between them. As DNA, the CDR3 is TGTGCCAGCAGCTTAGCCCAGGGGACCTACGAGCAGTACTTC. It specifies CASSLAQGTYEQYF.

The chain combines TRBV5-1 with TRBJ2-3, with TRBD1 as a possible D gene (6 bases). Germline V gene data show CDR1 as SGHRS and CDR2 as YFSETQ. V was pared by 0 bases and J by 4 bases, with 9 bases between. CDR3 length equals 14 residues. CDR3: CASSLDTGPDTQYF. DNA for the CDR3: TGCGCCAGCAGCTTGGACACAGGGCCAGATACGCAGTATTTT.

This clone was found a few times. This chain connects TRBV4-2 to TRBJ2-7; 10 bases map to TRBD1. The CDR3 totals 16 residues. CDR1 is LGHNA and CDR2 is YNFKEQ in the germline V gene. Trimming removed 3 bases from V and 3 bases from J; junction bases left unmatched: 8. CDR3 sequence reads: CASSHLPGTGVYEQYF. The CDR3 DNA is TGTGCCAGCAGCCACCTGCCCGGGACAGGGGTCTACGAGCAGTACTTC.

The CDR3 is CASSHLMEVDNEQFF. The CDR3, as DNA: TGTGCCAGCAGCCACCTCATGGAGGTGGACAATGAGCAGTTCTTC. The V call is TRBV14, the J call TRBJ2-1; maybe TRBD2 (5 bases). Germline assignment: CDR1 SGHDN and CDR2 FVKESK. The CDR3 is 15 residues long. The V and J ends lost 3 bases and 5 bases respectively, with 14 bases between them.

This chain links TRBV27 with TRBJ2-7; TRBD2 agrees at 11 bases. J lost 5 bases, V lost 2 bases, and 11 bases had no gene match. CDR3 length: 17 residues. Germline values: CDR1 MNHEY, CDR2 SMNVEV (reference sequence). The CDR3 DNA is TGTGCCAGCAGTTTAGGGGTTACTAGCGGGGGTTACCACGAGCAGTACTTC. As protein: CASSLGVTSGGYHEQYF.

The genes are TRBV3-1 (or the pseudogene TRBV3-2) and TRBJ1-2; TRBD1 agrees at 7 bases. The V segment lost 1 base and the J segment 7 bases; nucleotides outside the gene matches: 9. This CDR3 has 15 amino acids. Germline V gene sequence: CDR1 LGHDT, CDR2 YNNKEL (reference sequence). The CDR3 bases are TGTGCCAGCAGCCAAGCGGCTGACAGGGTGGGTGGCTACACCTTC. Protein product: CASSQAADRVGGYTF.

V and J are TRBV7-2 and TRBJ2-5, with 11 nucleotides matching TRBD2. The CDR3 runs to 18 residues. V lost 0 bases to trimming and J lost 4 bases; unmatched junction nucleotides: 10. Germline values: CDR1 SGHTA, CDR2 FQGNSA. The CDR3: CASSLALNSGGAPETQYF. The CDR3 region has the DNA TGTGCCAGCAGCTTAGCGTTGAATAGCGGGGGGGCACCAGAGACCCAGTACTTC.